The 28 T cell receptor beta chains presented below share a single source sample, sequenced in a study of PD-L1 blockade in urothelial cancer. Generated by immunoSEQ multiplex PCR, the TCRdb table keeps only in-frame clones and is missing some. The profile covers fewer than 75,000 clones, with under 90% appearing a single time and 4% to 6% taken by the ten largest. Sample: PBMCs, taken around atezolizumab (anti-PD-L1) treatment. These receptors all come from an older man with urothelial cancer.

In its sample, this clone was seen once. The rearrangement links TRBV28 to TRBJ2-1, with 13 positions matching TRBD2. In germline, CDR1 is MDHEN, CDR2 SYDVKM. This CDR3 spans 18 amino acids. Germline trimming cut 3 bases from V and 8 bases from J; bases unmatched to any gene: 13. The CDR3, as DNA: TGTGCCAGCAGTTTTGGAATTATGACTAGCGGGAGGTTATATGAGCAGTTCTTC. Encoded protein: CASSFGIMTSGRLYEQFF.

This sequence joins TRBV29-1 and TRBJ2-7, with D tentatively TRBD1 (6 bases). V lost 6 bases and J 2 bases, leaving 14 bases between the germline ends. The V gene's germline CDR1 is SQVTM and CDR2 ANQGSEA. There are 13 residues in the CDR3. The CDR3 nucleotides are TGCAGCGTATCGGACAGCCAGCCCTACGAGCAGTACTTC. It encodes CSVSDSQPYEQYF.

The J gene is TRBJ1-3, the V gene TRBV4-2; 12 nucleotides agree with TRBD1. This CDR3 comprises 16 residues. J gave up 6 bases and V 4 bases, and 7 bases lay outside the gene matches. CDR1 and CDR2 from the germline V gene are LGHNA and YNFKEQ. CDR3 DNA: TGTGCCAGCAGCCCTCGGGACAGGGGGCGGGAAAACACCATATATTTT. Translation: CASSPRDRGRENTIYF.

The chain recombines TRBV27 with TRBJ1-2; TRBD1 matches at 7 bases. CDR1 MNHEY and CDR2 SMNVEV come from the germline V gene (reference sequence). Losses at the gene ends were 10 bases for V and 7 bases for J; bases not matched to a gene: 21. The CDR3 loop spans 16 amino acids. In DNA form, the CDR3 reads TGTGCCACCTTAGACTCTACAGGGGCGCGACCGGGTGGCTACACCTTC. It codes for CATLDSTGARPGGYTF.

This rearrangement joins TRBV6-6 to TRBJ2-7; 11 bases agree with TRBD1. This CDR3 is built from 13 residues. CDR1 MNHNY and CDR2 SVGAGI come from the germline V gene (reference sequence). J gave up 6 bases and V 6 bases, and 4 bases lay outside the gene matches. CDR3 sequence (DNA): TGTGCCAGCAGGGGACAGGGGGGATTCGAGCAGTACTTC. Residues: CASRGQGGFEQYF.

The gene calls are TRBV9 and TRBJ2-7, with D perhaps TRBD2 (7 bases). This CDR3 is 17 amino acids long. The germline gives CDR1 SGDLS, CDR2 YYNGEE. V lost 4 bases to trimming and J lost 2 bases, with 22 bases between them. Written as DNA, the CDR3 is TGTGCCAGCAGCCACCACCGGGGAGGGGGGCCTCCCTACGAGCAGTACTTC. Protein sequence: CASSHHRGGGPPYEQYF.

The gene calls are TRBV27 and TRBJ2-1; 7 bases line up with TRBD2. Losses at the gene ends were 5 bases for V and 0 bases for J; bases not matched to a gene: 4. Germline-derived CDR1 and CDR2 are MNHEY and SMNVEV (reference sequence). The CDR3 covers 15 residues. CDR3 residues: CASSRTSSSYNEQFF. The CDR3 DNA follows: TGTGCCAGCAGTCGGACTAGTTCCTCCTACAATGAGCAGTTCTTC.

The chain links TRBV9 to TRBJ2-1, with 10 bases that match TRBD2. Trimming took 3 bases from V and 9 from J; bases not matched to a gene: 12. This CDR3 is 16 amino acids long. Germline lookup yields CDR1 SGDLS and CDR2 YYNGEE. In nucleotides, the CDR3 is TGTGCCAGCAGCGGGGCGGGACTAGCGCGTTCAAGTGAGCAGTTCTTC. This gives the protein CASSGAGLARSSEQFF.

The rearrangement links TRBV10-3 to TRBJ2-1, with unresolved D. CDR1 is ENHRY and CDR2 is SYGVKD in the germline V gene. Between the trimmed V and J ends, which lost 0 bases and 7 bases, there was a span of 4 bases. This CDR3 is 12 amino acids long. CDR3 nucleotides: TGTGCCATCAGTGAGTCGGCTAATGAGCAGTTCTTC. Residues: CAISESANEQFF.

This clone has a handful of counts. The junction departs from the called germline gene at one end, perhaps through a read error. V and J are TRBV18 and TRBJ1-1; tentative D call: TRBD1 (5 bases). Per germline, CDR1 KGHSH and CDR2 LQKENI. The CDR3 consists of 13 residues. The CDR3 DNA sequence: TGTGCCAGCTCACCGGGCCGGGCAGGGCGAGAGTACTTT. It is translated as CASSPGRAGREYF.

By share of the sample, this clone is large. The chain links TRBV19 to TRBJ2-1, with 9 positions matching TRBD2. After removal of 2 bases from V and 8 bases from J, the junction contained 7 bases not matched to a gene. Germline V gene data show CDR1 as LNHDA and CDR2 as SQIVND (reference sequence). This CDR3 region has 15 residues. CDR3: CASSITSGSADEQFF. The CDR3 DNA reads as TGTGCCAGTAGTATAACTAGCGGGTCTGCCGATGAGCAGTTCTTC.

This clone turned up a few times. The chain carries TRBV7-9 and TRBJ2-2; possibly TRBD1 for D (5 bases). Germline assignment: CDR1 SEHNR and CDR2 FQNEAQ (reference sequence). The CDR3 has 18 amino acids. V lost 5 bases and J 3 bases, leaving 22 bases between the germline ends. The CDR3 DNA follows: TGTGCCAGCAGCCCCTTTCTGTCTAGGGGCTCGGACACCGGGGAGCTGTTTTTT. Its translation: CASSPFLSRGSDTGELFF.

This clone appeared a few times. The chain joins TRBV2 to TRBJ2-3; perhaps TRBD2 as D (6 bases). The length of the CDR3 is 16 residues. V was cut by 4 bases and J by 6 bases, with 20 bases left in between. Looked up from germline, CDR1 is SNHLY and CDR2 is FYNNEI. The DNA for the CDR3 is TGTGCCAGCAGTGTCGGGAGTTCTTGGGGATCCGATACGCAGTATTTT. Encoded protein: CASSVGSSWGSDTQYF.

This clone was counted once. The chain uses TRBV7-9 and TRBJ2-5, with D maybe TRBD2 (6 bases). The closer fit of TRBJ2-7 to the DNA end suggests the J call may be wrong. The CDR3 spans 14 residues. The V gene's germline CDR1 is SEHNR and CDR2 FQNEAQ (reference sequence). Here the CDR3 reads CASSPRGEAYEQYF. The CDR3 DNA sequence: TGTGCCAGCAGCCCCCGCGGGGAAGCCTACGAGCAGTACTTC.

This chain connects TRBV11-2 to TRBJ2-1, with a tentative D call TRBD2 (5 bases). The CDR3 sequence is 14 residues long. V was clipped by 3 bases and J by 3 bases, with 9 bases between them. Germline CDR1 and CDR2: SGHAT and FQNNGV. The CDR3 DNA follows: TGTGCCAGCAGCTTGTCTACTAGCTACAATGAGCAGTTCTTC. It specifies CASSLSTSYNEQFF.

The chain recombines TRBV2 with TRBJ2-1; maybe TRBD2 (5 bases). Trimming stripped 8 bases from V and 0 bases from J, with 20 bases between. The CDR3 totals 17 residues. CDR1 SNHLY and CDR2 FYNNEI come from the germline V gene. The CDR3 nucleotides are TGTGCCAGCTCCAGTAGTACGAGCGGAGGCTCCTACAATGAGCAGTTCTTC. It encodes CASSSSTSGGSYNEQFF.

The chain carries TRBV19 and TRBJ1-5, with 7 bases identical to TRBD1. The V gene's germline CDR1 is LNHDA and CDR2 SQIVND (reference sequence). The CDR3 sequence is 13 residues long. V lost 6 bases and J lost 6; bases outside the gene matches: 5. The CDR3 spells CASSSDRAQPQHF. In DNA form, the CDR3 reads TGTGCCAGTAGCTCCGACAGGGCTCAGCCCCAGCATTTT.

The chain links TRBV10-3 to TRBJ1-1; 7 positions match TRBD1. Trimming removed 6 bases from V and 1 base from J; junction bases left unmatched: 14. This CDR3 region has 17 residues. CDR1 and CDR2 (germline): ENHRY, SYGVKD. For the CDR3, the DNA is TGTGCCATCAGCGGCGGGACAGTAGGGATAGGGAACACTGAAGCTTTCTTT. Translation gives CAISGGTVGIGNTEAFF.

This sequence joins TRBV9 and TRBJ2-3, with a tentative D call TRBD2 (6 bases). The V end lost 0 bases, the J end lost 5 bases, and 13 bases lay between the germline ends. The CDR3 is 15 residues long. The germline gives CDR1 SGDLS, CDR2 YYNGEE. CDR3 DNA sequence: TGTGCCAGCAGCGTAGAGGGATCAGCGGGAGATACGCAGTATTTT. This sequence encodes CASSVEGSAGDTQYF.

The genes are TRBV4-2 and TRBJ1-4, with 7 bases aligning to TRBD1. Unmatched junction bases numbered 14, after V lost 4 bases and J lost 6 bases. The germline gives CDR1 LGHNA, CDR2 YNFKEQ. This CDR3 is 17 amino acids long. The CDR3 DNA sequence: TGTGCCAGCAGCCCCCGGGCGGGTTTTCAGGGGGATGAAAAACTGTTTTTT. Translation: CASSPRAGFQGDEKLFF.

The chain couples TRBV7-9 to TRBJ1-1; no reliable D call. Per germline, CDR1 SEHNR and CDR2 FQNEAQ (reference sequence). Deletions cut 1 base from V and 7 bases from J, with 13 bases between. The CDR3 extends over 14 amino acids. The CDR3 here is CASSLVPGAIEAFF. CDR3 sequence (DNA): TGTGCCAGCAGCTTAGTTCCGGGAGCCATTGAAGCTTTCTTT. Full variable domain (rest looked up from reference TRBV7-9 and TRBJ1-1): DTGVSQNPRHKITKRGQNVTFRCDPISEHNRLYWYRQTLGQGPEFLTYFQNEAQLEKSRLLSDRFSAERPKGSFSTLEIQRTEQGDSAMYLCASSLVPGAIEAFFGQGTRLTVV.

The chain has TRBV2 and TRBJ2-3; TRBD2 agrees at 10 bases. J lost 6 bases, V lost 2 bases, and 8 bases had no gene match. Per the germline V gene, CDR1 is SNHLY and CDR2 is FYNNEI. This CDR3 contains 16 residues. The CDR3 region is CASSEISGRAGDTQYF. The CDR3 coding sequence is TGTGCCAGCAGTGAAATCAGCGGGAGGGCTGGGGATACGCAGTATTTT. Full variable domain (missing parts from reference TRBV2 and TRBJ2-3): EPEVTQTPSHQVTQMGQEVILRCVPISNHLYFYWYRQILGQKVEFLVSFYNNEISEKSEIFDDQFSVERPDGSNFTLKIRSTKLEDSAMYFCASSEISGRAGDTQYFGPGTRLTVL.

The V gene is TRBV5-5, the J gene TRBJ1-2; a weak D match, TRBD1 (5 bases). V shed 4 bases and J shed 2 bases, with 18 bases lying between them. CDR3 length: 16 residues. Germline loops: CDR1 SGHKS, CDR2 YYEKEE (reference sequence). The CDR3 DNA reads TGTGCCAGCAGCCCTGTTCGGGGGACGGTAAACTATGGCTACACCTTC. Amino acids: CASSPVRGTVNYGYTF. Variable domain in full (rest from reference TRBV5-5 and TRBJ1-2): DAGVTQSPTHLIKTRGQQVTLRCSPISGHKSVSWYQQVLGQGPQFIFQYYEKEERGRGNFPDRFSARQFPNYSSELNVNALLLGDSALYLCASSPVRGTVNYGYTFGSGTRLTVV.

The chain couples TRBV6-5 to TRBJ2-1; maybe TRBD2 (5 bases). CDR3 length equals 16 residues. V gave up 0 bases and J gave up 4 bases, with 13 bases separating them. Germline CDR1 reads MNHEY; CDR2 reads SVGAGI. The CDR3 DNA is TGTGCCAGCAGTTACTCGAGACGTTCGGGATACAATGAGCAGTTCTTC. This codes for CASSYSRRSGYNEQFF.

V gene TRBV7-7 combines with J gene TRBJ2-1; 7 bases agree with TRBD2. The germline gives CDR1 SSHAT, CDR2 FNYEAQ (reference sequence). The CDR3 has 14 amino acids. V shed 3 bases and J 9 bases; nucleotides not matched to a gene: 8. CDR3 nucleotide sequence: TGTGCCAGCAGCTTTGGTTTCGGGGGGAGTGAGCAGTTCTTC. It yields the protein CASSFGFGGSEQFF.

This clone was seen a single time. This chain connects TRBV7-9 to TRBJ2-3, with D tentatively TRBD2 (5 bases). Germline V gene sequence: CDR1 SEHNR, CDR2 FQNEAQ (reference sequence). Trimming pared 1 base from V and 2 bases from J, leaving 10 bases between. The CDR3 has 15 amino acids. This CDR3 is CASSLEGDVTDTQYF. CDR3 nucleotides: TGTGCCAGCAGCTTAGAGGGAGATGTCACAGATACGCAGTATTTT.

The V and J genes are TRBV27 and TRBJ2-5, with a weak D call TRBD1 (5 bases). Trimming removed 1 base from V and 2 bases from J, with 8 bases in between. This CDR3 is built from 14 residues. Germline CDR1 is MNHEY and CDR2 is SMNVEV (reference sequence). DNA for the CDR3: TGTGCCAGCAGTTTATACAAGGGGCAAGAGACCCAGTACTTC. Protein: CASSLYKGQETQYF.

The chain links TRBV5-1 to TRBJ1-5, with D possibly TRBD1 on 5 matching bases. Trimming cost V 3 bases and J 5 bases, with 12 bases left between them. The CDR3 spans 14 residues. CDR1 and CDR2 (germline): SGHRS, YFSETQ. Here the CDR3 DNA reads TGCGCCAGCAGCTCCGGCGGGGGTGATCAGCCCCAGCATTTT. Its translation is CASSSGGGDQPQHF.